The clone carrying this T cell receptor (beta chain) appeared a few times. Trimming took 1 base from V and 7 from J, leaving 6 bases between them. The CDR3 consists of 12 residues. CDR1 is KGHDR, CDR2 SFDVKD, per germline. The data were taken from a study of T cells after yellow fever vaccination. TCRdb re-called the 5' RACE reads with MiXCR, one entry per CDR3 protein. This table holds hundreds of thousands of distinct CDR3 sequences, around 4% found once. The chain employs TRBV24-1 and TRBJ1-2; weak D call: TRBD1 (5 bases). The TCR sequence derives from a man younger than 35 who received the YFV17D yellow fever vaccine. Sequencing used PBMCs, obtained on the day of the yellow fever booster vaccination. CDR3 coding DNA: TGTGCCACCAGTGATTTAAGGGGTGGCTACACCTTC. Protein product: CATSDLRGGYTF.